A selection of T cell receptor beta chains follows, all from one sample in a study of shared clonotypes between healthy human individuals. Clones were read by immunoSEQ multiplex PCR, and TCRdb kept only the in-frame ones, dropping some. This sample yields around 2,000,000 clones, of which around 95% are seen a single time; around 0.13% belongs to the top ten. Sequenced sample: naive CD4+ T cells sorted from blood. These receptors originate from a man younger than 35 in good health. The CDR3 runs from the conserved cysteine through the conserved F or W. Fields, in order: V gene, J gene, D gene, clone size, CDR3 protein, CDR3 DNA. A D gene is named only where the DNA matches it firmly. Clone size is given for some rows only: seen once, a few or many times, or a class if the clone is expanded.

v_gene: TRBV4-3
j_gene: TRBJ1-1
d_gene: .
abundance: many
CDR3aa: CASSFTPNTEAFF
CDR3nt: TGCGCCAGCAGCTTCACACCGAACACTGAAGCTTTCTTT

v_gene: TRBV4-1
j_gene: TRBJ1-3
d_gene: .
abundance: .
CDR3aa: CASSLVDSPGNTIYF
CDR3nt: TGCGCCAGCAGCCTCGTGGATTCCCCTGGAAACACCATATATTTT

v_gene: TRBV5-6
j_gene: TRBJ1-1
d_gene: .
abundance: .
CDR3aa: CASSLGHGTEAFF
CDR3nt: TGTGCCAGCAGCTTGGGCCACGGCACTGAAGCTTTCTTT

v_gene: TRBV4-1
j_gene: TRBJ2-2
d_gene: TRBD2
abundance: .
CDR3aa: CASTRLSGSNTGELFF
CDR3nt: TGCGCCAGCACCAGACTTAGCGGGAGTAACACCGGGGAGCTGTTTTTT

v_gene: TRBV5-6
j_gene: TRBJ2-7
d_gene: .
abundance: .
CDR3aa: CASSLGRTEQYF
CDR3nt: TGTGCCAGCAGCCTGGGACGGACGGAGCAGTACTTC

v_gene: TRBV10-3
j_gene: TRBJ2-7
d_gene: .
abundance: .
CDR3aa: CALLQGDSVPYF
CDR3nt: TGTGCCCTACTTCAGGGGGACTCCGTACCGTACTTC

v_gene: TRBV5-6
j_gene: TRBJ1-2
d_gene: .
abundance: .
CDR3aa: CASSLGGRGLTPNYGYTF
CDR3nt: TGTGCCAGCAGCTTGGGGGGCAGGGGCCTCACTCCGAACTATGGCTACACCTTC

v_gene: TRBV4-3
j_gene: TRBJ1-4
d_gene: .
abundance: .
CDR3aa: CASSQELAGNEKLFF
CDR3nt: TGCGCCAGCAGCCAAGAATTGGCAGGGAATGAAAAACTGTTTTTT

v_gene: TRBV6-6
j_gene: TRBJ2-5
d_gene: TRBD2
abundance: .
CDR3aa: CASRGTSGQETQYF
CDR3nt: TGTGCCAGCAGAGGGACTAGCGGCCAAGAGACCCAGTACTTC

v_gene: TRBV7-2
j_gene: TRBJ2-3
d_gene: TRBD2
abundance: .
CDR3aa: CASSPRPSGSTDTQYF
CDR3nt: TGTGCCAGCAGCCCGAGACCTAGCGGGAGCACAGATACGCAGTATTTT

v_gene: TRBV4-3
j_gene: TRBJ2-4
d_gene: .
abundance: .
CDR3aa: CASSQDGGGNIQYF
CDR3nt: TGCGCCAGCAGCCAAGATGGGGGCGGGAACATTCAGTACTTC

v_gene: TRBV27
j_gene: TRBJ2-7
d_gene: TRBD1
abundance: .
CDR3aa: CASSPRQGTVYEQYF
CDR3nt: TGTGCCAGCAGCCCCCGACAGGGGACCGTCTACGAGCAGTACTTC

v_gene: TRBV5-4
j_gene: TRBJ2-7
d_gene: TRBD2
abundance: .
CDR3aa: CASSLGGLAIDEQYF
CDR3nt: TGTGCCAGCAGCTTGGGAGGACTAGCGATAGACGAGCAGTACTTC

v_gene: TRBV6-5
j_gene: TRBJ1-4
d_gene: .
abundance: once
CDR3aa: CASRGRQVSNEKLFF
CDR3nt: TGTGCCAGCAGAGGTCGACAGGTCTCAAATGAAAAACTGTTTTTT

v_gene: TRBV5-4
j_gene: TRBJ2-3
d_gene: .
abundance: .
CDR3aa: CASSFPGTDTQYF
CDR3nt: TGTGCCAGCAGCTTCCCGGGCACAGATACGCAGTATTTT

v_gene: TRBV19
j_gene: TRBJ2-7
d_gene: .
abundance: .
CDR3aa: CASKTGAGEQYF
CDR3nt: TGTGCCAGCAAAACGGGGGCTGGCGAGCAGTACTTC

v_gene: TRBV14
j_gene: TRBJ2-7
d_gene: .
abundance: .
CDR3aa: CASGVGVGGTYEQYF
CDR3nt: TGTGCCAGCGGGGTAGGGGTCGGCGGGACCTACGAGCAGTACTTC

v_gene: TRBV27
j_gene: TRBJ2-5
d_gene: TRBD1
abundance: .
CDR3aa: CASSPPRTGGSETQYF
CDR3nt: TGTGCCAGCAGTCCTCCACGGACAGGGGGGTCGGAGACCCAGTACTTC

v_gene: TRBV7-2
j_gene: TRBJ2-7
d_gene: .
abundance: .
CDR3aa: CASSLLRSAGEQYF
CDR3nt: TGTGCCAGCAGCTTACTTCGGAGCGCAGGGGAGCAGTACTTC

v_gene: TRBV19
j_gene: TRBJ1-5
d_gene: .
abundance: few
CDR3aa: CASSFVEQPQHF
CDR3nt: TGTGCCAGTAGTTTTGTGGAGCAGCCCCAGCATTTT

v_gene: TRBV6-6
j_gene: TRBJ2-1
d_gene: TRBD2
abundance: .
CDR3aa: CASSLAGQSYNEQFF
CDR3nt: TGTGCCAGCAGTCTAGCGGGTCAATCCTACAATGAGCAGTTCTTC

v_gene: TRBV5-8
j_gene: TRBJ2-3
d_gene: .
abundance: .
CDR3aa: CASSFPSRQLRSTDTQYF
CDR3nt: TGTGCCAGCAGCTTCCCTAGTCGACAGCTTAGGAGCACAGATACGCAGTATTTT

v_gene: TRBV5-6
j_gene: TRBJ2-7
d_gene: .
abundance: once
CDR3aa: CASSLEGHEQYF
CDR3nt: TGTGCCAGCAGCTTGGAGGGACACGAGCAGTACTTC

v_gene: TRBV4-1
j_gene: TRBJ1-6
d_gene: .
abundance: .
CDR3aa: CASSFRGGSNSPLHF
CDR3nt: TGCGCCAGCAGCTTCCGGGGGGGTAGCAATTCACCCCTCCACTTT

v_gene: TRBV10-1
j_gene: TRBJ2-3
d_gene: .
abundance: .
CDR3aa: CASRAPSTDTQYF
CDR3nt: TGCGCCAGCCGGGCACCAAGCACAGATACGCAGTATTTT

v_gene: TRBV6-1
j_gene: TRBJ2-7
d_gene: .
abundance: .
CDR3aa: CATRAHVSYEQYF
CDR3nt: TGTGCCACCAGGGCCCATGTCTCCTACGAGCAGTACTTC

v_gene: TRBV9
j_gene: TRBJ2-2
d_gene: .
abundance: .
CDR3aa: CASSVGGAAGELFF
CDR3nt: TGTGCCAGCAGCGTAGGTGGGGCGGCCGGGGAGCTGTTTTTT

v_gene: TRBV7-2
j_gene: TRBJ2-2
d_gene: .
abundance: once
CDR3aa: CASSLALQITGELFF
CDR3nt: TGTGCCAGCAGCTTAGCGCTCCAGATTACCGGGGAGCTGTTTTTT

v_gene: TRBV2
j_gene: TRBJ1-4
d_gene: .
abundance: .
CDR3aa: CASSVLASRSSSRLNEKLFF
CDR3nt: TGTGCCAGCAGTGTTTTAGCCAGTAGAAGCTCGTCACGCTTAAATGAAAAACTGTTTTTT

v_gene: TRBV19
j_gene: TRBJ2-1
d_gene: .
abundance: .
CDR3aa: CASSMQGSYNEQFF
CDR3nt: TGTGCCAGTAGTATGCAGGGCTCCTACAATGAGCAGTTCTTC

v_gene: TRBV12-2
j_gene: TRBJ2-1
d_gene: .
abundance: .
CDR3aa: CASRLTSGSPMPYNEQFF
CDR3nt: TGTGCAAGTCGCTTGACTAGCGGGAGTCCTATGCCCTACAATGAGCAGTTCTTC

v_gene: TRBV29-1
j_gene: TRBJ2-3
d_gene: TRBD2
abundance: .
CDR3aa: CSVKAGFTDTQYF
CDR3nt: TGCAGCGTGAAAGCGGGATTCACAGATACGCAGTATTTT

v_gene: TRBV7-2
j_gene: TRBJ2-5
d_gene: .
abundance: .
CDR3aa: CASSLERRETQYF
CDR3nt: TGTGCCAGCAGCTTAGAGAGGAGAGAGACCCAGTACTTC

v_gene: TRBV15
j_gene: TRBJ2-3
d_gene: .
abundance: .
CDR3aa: CATSRDLAAGGDTQYF
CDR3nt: TGTGCCACCAGCAGAGATTTAGCGGCCGGAGGAGATACGCAGTATTTT

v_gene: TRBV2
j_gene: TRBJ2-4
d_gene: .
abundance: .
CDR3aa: CASRGGQLAKNIQYF
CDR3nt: TGTGCCAGCAGGGGAGGACAGTTGGCCAAAAACATTCAGTACTTC

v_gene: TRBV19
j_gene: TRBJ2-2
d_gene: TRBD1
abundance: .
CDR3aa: CASSMGTGNTGELFF
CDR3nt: TGTGCCAGTAGTATGGGGACAGGGAATACCGGGGAGCTGTTTTTT

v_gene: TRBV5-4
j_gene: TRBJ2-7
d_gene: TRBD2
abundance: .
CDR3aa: CASSRGGSSGASYEQYF
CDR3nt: TGTGCCAGCAGCCGAGGGGGCTCTAGCGGGGCCTCCTACGAGCAGTACTTC

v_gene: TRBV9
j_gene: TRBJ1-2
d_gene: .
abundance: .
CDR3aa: CASSVDERGWYGYTF
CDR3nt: TGTGCCAGCAGCGTAGACGAGCGGGGATGGTATGGCTACACCTTC

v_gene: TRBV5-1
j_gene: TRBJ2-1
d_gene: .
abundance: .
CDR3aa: CASSLVGGTYNEQFF
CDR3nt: TGCGCCAGCAGCTTGGTGGGGGGAACCTACAATGAGCAGTTCTTC

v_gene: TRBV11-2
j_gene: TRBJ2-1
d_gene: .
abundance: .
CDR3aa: CASSLDRGGPNEQFF
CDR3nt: TGTGCCAGCAGCTTAGATAGGGGGGGGCCCAATGAGCAGTTCTTC

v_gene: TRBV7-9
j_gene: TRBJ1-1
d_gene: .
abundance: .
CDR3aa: CASSLSNGGAFF
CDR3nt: TGTGCCAGCAGCTTAAGTAACGGTGGGGCTTTCTTT

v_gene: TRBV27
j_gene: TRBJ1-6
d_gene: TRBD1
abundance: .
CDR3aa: CASRATGVSHNSPLHF
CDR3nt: TGTGCCAGCAGAGCGACAGGGGTGTCTCATAATTCACCCCTCCACTTT

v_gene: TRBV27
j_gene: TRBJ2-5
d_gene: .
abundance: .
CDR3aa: CASWGQALGETQYF
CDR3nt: TGTGCCAGCTGGGGGCAAGCCCTCGGAGAGACCCAGTACTTC

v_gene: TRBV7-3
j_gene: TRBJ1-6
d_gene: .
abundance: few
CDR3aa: CASSTTSNSPLHF
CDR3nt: TGTGCCAGCAGCACAACGAGTAATTCACCCCTCCACTTT

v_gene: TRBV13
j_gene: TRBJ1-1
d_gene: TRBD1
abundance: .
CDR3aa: CASSFNRGLNTEAFF
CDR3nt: TGTGCCAGCAGCTTTAACAGGGGCCTGAACACTGAAGCTTTCTTT

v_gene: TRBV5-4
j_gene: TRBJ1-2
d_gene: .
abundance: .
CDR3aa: CASSSRGSPGYTF
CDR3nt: TGTGCCAGCAGCTCGCGGGGGAGCCCGGGCTACACCTTC

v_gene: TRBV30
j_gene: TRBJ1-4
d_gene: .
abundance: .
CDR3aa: CAWSIQQEKLFF
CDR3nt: TGTGCCTGGAGTATACAACAGGAAAAACTGTTTTTT

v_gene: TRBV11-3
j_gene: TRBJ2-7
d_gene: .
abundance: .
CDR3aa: CASSLGGPYEQYF
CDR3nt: TGTGCCAGCAGCCTCGGGGGTCCCTACGAGCAGTACTTC

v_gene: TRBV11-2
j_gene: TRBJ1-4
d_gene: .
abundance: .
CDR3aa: CASGDEKLFF
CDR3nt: TGTGCCAGCGGGGATGAAAAACTGTTTTTT